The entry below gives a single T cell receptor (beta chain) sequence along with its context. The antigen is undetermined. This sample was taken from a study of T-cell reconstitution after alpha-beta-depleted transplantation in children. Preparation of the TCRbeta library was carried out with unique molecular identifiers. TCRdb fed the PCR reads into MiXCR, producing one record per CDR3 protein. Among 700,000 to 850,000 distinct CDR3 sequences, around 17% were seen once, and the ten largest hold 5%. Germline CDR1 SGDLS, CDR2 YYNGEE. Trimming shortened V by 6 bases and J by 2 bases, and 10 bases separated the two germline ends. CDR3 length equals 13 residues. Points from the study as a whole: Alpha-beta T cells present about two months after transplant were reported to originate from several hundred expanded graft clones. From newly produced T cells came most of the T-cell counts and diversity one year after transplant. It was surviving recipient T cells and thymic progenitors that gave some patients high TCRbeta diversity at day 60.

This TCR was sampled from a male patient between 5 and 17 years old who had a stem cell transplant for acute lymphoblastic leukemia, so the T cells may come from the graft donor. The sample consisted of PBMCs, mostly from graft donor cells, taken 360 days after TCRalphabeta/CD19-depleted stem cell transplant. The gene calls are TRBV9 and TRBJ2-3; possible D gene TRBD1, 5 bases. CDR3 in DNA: TGTGCCAGCACCCCAGGGAACACAGATACGCAGTATTTT. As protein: CASTPGNTDTQYF.